One sample yielded the 16 T cell receptor beta chains listed below, sequenced in a study of T cells in localized non-small cell lung cancer. Sequencing used immunoSEQ multiplex PCR; TCRdb keeps in-frame clones, though not all of them. The sample contains some 50,000 clones, around 80% of which appear only once. Specimen: peripheral blood mononuclear cells, collected before any cancer treatment. These receptors all stem from a man aged 35 to 69 with stage III lung adenocarcinoma.

This sequence joins TRBV5-8 and TRBJ1-5; TRBD1 matches at 11 bases. This CDR3 region has 16 residues. Germline CDR1 reads SGHTS; CDR2 reads YDEGEE. Losses at the gene ends were 4 bases for V and 3 bases for J; bases not matched to a gene: 6. The CDR3 sequence is CASSRWTGGYNQPQHF. The DNA of the CDR3 is TGTGCCAGCAGCCGCTGGACAGGGGGCTACAATCAGCCCCAGCATTTT.

This clone appeared a single time. This chain uses TRBV4-2 with TRBJ2-1, with D perhaps matching TRBD2 (6 bases). Trimming removed 0 bases at V and 12 bases at J, with 9 bases between. The CDR3 has 12 residues. CDR1 and CDR2 (germline): LGHNA, YNFKEQ. The CDR3 sequence: CASSQDRAGQFF. Written as DNA, the CDR3 is TGTGCCAGCAGCCAAGATCGAGCGGGGCAGTTCTTC.

The V and J genes are TRBV7-9 and TRBJ1-2; 9 bases agree with TRBD1. The CDR3 has 15 residues. CDR1 is SEHNR and CDR2 is FQNEAQ in the germline V gene (reference sequence). V dropped 2 bases and J dropped 4; count of bases not matched to a gene: 5. The CDR3 loop reads CASSLPQQGAYGYTF. The CDR3 bases are TGTGCCAGCAGCTTACCCCAACAGGGGGCCTATGGCTACACCTTC.

V usage is TRBV18 and J usage is TRBJ2-7, with 11 bases matching TRBD1. The germline V gene encodes CDR1 KGHSH and CDR2 LQKENI. The CDR3 is made up of 13 amino acids. The junction had 7 bases not matched to a gene; V was cut back by 8 bases and J by 7 bases. The CDR3 spells CASAGTGGREQYF. The CDR3 DNA follows: TGTGCCAGCGCTGGGACAGGGGGACGGGAGCAGTACTTC. Combining the CDR3 with reference TRBV18 and TRBJ2-7 gives the whole variable domain NAGVMQNPRHLVRRRGQEARLRCSPMKGHSHVYWYRQLPEEGLKFMVYLQKENIIDESGMPKERFSAEFPKEGPSILRIQQVVRGDSAAYFCASAGTGGREQYFGPGTRLTVT.

The V call is TRBV30, the J call TRBJ2-3; D remains ambiguous. In germline, CDR1 is GTSNPN, CDR2 SVGIG (reference sequence). With 5 bases removed from V and 6 bases from J, the gap between germline ends came to 9 bases. This CDR3 region has 11 residues. The CDR3 loop reads CAWDLGDTQYF. CDR3 DNA sequence: TGTGCCTGGGACCTTGGGGATACGCAGTATTTT.

This sequence joins TRBV7-9 and TRBJ2-1; 9 bases align to TRBD1. The CDR3 length is 14 residues. With V trimmed by 4 bases and J by 12 bases, 10 bases remained unmatched. The germline CDR1 and CDR2 sequences are SEHNR and FQNEAQ (reference sequence). The CDR3 reads CASSSSGTGIWQFF. In nucleotides, the CDR3 is TGTGCCAGCAGCTCATCCGGGACAGGGATTTGGCAGTTCTTC.

The chain carries TRBV27 and TRBJ2-6; unclear D gene. The CDR3 runs to 13 residues. Germline CDR1 MNHEY, CDR2 SMNVEV (reference sequence). The ends were cut back, 6 bases at V and 2 bases at J, with 5 bases in the middle. The DNA of the CDR3 is TGTGCCAGCAGATACGCTGGGGCCAACGTCCTGACTTTC. Translating gives CASRYAGANVLTF.

CDR3 coding DNA: TGTGCCAGCAGCCCAAGCCAGGGAGGAGAGCAGTTCTTC. It is translated as CASSPSQGGEQFF. The V gene is TRBV6-6, the J gene TRBJ2-1, with a possible D match to TRBD2 (6 bases). Germline lookup yields CDR1 MNHNY and CDR2 SVGAGI (reference sequence). The CDR3 extends over 13 amino acids. Trimming left V 6 bases short and J 10 bases short, with 16 bases between.

The genes are TRBV25-1 and TRBJ2-7; D ambiguous. The V end lost 0 bases, the J end lost 3 bases, and 3 bases lay between the germline ends. The CDR3 runs 12 residues. Germline assignment: CDR1 MGHDK and CDR2 SYGVNS. CDR3 bases: TGTGCCAGCAGTGAATACCTCTACGAGCAGTACTTC. Its translation: CASSEYLYEQYF.

CDR3 in DNA: TGTGCCTGGAGTGCGAGACGGAATCAGCCCCAGCATTTT. It codes for CAWSARRNQPQHF. V usage is TRBV30 and J usage is TRBJ1-5; the D is unclear. This CDR3 is built from 13 residues. Germline CDR1 reads GTSNPN; CDR2 reads SVGIG (reference sequence). Trimming pared 1 base from V and 4 bases from J, leaving 8 bases between.

The J gene is TRBJ2-5, the V gene TRBV19; the D is unclear. Germline V CDR1 and CDR2: LNHDA, SQIVND (reference sequence). V dropped 5 bases and J dropped 3 bases, with 10 bases sitting between them. The CDR3 is 13 residues long. CDR3 in DNA: TGTGCCAGTAGTGGGGATGTAAAAGAGACCCAGTACTTC. This codes for CASSGDVKETQYF.

This clone was detected many times. The chain has TRBV19 and TRBJ1-2; TRBD1 aligns across 7 bases. The germline gives CDR1 LNHDA, CDR2 SQIVND (reference sequence). This CDR3 comprises 14 residues. The junction had 8 bases not matched to a gene; V was cut back by 6 bases and J by 4 bases. CDR3 sequence reads: CASSRDRWAYGYTF. In nucleotides, the CDR3 is TGTGCCAGTAGCCGGGACAGATGGGCCTATGGCTACACCTTC.

V gene TRBV7-3 combines with J gene TRBJ2-7; the match to TRBD1 covers 7 bases. The J segment lost 3 bases and the V segment lost 0 bases, leaving 5 bases of the junction unmatched. The CDR3 extends over 15 amino acids. Germline CDR1 is SGHTA and CDR2 is FQGTGA. DNA for the CDR3: TGTGCCAGCAGCTTAACGGCAGGGGGTTTCTACGAGCAGTACTTC. Amino acids: CASSLTAGGFYEQYF.

This clone was seen only once. The V and J genes are TRBV6-5 and TRBJ1-1, with D possibly matching TRBD1 (5 bases). Trimming removed 6 bases from V and 6 bases from J, with 11 bases in between. Germline CDR1 is MNHEY and CDR2 is SVGAGI. This CDR3 region has 12 residues. DNA for the CDR3: TGTGCCAGCAGGTCAGGGCTGGCTGAAGCTTTCTTT. Its translation: CASRSGLAEAFF.

V and J are TRBV5-6 and TRBJ2-7; perhaps TRBD2 as D (6 bases). The CDR3 is 14 amino acids. Per germline, CDR1 SGHDT and CDR2 YYEEEE. Trimming took off 0 bases at V and 0 bases at J, with 7 bases between the two ends. CDR3 loop: CASSLDGGSYEQYF. CDR3 DNA sequence: TGTGCCAGCAGCTTGGACGGGGGCTCCTACGAGCAGTACTTC.

This clone was observed a handful of times. Other DNA sequences in the same sample also yield this CDR3. The chain joins TRBV5-1 to TRBJ2-5; D might be TRBD1 or TRBD2, each matching 5 bases. With 0 bases removed from V and 2 bases from J, the gap between germline ends came to 5 bases. CDR3 length equals 13 residues. CDR1 and CDR2 (germline): SGHRS, YFSETQ. CDR3 sequence: CASSLGGQETQYF. DNA for the CDR3: TGCGCCAGCAGCTTGGGGGGGCAAGAGACCCAGTACTTC.